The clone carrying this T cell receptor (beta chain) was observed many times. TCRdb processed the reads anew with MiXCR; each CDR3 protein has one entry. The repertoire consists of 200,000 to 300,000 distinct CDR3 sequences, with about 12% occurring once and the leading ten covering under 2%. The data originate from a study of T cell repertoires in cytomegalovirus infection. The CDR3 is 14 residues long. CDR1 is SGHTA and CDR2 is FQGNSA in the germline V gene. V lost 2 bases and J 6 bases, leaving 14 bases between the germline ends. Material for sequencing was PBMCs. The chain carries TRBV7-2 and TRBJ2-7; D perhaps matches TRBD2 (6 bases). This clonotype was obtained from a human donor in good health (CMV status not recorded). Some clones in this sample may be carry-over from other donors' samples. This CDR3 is CASSLLAYGGEQYF. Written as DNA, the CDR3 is TGTGCCAGCAGCTTACTAGCGTACGGGGGCGAGCAGTACTTC.